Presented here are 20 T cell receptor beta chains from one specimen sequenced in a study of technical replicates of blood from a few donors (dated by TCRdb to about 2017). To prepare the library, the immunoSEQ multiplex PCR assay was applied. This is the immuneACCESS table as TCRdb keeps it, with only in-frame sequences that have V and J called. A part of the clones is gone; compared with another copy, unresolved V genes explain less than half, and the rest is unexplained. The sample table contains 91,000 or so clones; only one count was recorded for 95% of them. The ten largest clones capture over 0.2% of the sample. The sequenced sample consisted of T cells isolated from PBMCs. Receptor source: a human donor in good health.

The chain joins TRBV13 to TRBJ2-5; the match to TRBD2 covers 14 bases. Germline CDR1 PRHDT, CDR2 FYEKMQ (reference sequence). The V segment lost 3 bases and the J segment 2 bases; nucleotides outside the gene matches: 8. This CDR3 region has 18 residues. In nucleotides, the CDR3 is TGTGCCAGCAGCTTGAATCCCCGACTAGCGGGGGGGCAAGAGACCCAGTACTTC. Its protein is CASSLNPRLAGGQETQYF.

The CDR3 here is CASRLEREIDTQYF. The CDR3 coding sequence is TGCGCCAGCCGGCTCGAGCGGGAGATAGATACGCAGTATTTT. The chain joins TRBV4-1 to TRBJ2-3; 8 nucleotides align to TRBD2. V shed 8 bases, J shed 5 bases, and the junction held 9 bases outside the gene matches. The CDR3 is made up of 14 amino acids. Germline V gene lookup returns CDR1 MGHRA and CDR2 YSYEKL.

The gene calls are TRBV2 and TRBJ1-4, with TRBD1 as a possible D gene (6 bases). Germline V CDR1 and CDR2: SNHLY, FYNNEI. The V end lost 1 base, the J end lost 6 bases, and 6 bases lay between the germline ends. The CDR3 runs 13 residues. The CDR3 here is CASSEEGDEKLFF. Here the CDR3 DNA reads TGTGCCAGCAGTGAAGAGGGGGATGAAAAACTGTTTTTT.

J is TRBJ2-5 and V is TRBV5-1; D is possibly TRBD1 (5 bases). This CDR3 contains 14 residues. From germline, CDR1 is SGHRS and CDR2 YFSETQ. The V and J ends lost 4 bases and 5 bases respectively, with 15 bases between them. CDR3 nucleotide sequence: TGCGCCAGCAGCCCTACCACAGGTGGGGAGACCCAGTACTTC. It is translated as CASSPTTGGETQYF. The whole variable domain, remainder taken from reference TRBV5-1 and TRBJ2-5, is KAGVTQTPRYLIKTRGQQVTLSCSPISGHRSVSWYQQTPGQGLQFLFEYFSETQRNKGNFPGRFSGRQFSNSRSEMNVSTLELGDSALYLCASSPTTGGETQYFGPGTRLLVL.

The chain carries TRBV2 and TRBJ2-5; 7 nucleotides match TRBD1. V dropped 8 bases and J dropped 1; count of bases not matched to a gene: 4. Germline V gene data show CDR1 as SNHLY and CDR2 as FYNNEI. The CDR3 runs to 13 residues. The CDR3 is CASDRQGQETQYF. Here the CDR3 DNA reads TGTGCCAGCGACCGACAGGGCCAAGAGACCCAGTACTTC.

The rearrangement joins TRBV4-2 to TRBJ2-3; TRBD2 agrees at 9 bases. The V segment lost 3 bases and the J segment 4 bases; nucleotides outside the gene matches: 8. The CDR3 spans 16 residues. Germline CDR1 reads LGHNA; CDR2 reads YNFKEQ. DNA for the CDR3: TGTGCCAGCAGCCATTCCACTAGCGGGCCCTCAGATACGCAGTATTTT. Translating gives CASSHSTSGPSDTQYF.

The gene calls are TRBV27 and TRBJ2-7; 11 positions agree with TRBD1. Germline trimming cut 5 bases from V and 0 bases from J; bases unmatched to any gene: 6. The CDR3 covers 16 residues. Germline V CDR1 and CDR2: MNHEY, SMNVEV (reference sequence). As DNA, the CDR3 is TGTGCCAGCAGTGTAACCGGGACAGGGGGCTCCTACGAGCAGTACTTC. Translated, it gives CASSVTGTGGSYEQYF.

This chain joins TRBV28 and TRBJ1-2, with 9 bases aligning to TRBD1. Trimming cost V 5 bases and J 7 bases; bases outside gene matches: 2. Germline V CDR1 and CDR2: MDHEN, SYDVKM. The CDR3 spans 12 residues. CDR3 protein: CASSLTGGGYTF. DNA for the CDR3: TGTGCCAGCAGTCTGACAGGGGGTGGCTACACCTTC.

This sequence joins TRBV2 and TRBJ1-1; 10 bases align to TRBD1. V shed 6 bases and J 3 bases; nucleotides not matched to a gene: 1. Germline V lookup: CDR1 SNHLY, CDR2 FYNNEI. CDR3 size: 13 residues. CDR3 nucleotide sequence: TGTGCCAGCAGAGGGACAGGGGACACTGAAGCTTTCTTT. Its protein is CASRGTGDTEAFF.

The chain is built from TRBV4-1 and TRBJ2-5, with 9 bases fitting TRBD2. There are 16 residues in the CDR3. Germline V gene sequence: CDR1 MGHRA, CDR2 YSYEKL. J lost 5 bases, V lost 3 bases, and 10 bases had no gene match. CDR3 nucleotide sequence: TGCGCCAGCAGCCACCCTTCTGGGGCGGGGGGGGAGACCCAGTACTTC. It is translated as CASSHPSGAGGETQYF.

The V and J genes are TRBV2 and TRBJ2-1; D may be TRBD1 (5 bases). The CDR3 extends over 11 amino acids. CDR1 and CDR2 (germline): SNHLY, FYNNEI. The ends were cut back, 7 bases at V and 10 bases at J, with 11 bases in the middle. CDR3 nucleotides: TGTGCCAGCATGTGGAACAGGGAGCAGTTCTTC. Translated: CASMWNREQFF.

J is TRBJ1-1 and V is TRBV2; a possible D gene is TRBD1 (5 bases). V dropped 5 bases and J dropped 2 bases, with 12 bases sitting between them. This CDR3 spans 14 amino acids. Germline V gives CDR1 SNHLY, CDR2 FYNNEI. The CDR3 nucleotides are TGTGCCAGCAGTTCGACACAGGAAAACACTGAAGCTTTCTTT. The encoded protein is CASSSTQENTEAFF.

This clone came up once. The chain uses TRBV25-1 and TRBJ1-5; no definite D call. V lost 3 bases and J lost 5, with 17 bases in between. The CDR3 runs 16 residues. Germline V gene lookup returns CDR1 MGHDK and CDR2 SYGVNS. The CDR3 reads CASSDLGRGEDQPQHF. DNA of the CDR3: TGTGCCAGCAGTGACCTCGGACGTGGGGAGGATCAGCCCCAGCATTTT.

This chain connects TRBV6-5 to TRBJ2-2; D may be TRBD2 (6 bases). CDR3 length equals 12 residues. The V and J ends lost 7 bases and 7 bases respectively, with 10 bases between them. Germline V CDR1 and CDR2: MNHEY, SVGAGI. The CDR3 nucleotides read TGTGCCAGCACCTTGGGGGGCGGGGAGCTGTTTTTT. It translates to CASTLGGGELFF.

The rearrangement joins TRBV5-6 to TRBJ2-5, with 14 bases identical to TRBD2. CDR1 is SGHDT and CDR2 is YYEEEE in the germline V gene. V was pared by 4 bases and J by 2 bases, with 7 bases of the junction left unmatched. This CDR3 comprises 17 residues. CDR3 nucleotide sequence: TGTGCCAGCAGCGACCGGACTAGCGGGGGGCCACAAGAGACCCAGTACTTC. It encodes CASSDRTSGGPQETQYF.

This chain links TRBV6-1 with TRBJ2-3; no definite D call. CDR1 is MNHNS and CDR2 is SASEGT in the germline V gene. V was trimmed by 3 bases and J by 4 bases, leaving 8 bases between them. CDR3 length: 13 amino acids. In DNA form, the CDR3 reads TGTGCCAGCAGTGATTCGACTGCAGATACGCAGTATTTT. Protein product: CASSDSTADTQYF.

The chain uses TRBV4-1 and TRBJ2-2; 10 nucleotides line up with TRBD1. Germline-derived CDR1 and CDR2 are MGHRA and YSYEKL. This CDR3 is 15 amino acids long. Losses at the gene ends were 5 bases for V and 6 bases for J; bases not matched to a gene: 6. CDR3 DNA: TGCGCCAGCAGCTCAAGACAGGGGGCGGCCGGGGAGCTGTTTTTT. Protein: CASSSRQGAAGELFF.

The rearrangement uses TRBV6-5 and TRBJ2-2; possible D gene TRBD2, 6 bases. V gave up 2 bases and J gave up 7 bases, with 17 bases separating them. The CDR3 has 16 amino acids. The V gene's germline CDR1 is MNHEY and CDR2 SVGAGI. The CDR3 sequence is CASSYPTAGWDGELFF. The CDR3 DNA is TGTGCCAGCAGTTACCCCACCGCGGGGTGGGACGGGGAGCTGTTTTTT.

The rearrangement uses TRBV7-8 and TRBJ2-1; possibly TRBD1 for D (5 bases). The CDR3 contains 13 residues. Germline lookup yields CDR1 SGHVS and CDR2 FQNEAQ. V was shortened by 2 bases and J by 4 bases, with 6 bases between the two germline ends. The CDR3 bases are TGTGCCAGCAGCTTATCAGGGTACAATGAGCAGTTCTTC. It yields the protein CASSLSGYNEQFF. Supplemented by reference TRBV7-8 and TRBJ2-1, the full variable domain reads GAGVSQSPRYKVAKRGQDVALRCDPISGHVSLFWYQQALGQGPEFLTYFQNEAQLDKSGLPSDRFFAERPEGSVSTLKIQRTQQEDSAVYLCASSLSGYNEQFFGPGTRLTVL.

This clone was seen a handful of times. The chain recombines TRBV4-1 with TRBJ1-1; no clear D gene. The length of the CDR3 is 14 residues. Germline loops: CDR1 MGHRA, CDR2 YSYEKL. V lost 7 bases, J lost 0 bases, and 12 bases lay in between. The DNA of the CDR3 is TGCGCCAGCACCAAAGGAACAGTGAACACTGAAGCTTTCTTT. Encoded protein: CASTKGTVNTEAFF.